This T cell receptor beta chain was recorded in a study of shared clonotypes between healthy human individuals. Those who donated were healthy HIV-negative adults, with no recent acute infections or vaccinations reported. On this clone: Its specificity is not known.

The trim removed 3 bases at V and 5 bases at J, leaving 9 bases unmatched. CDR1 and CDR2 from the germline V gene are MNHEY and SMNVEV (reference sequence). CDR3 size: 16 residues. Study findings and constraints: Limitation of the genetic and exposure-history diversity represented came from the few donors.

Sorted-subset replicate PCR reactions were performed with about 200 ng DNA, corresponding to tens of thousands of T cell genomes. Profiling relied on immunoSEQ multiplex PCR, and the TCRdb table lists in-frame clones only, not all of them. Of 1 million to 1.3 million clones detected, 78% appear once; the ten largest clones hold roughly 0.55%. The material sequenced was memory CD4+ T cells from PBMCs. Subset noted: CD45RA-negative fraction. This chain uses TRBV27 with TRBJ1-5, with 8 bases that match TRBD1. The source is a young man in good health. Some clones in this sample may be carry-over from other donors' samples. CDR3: CASSFPFAGGDQPQHF. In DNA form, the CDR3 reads TGTGCCAGCAGTTTCCCCTTTGCAGGGGGCGATCAGCCCCAGCATTTT.